This TCR beta chain was captured in a study of beta chain features in type 1 diabetes. Overall study context: Sorted cells numbering 107,917,701 were examined across all samples.

V lost 0 bases to trimming and J lost 4 bases, with 10 bases between them. This CDR3 contains 14 residues. Germline V gene data show CDR1 as SGHRS and CDR2 as YFSETQ. Reverse transcription of all isolated RNA meant that expressed TCRB transcripts were sequenced. Method: immunoSEQ multiplex PCR; TCRdb's copy keeps in-frame clones and lacks some. The data contain about 40,000 clones, roughly 49% of them singletons. Concerning this clone itself: Its antigen is unidentified.

By way of CD45RO/CCR7/CD25/CD127/CD95/CD27, the CD4+ regulatory, stem cell-like memory, central memory and naive cells were sorted. Notes on the study in general: PCR, the amplification step, might favor shorter templates, equally in patients and controls. Whether TCRB rearrangement is influenced by HLA type went unresolved here.

The source of this sequence is a woman aged 18-29 years in good health. The rearrangement joins TRBV5-1 to TRBJ1-1, with D unresolved. The sequenced sample was central memory CD4+ T cells from blood. The CDR3 sequence: CASSLEHSGTEAFF. CDR3 DNA: TGCGCCAGCAGCTTGGAACACTCGGGCACTGAAGCTTTCTTT.